This section outlines one T cell receptor beta chain sequence together with its context. The germline V and J ends were trimmed by 5 bases and 4 bases, with 21 bases remaining between them. The CDR3 totals 16 residues. The germline gives CDR1 SGHTA, CDR2 FQGNSA. The sample comes from a study of blood T cell repertoires in COVID-19. Study summary: Sites in the United States, Italy and Spain provided acute and convalescent COVID-19 samples.

Under the authors' procedure: Amplification of reference gene primers was used by the study to estimate nucleated cell counts. Libraries were prepared by immunoSEQ multiplex PCR; TCRdb keeps only in-frame clonotypes and omits some of them. The D gene and trimming were derived from the DNA, and the V and J assignments and clone size from that table. The table has roughly 64,000 clones, around 85% seen once; the top ten hold 1.2%. The clonotype was recovered from a man aged 35-49 years with acute or convalescent COVID-19. Material: peripheral blood. The genes are TRBV7-2 and TRBJ2-7; tentative D call: TRBD1 (6 bases). Written as DNA, the CDR3 is TGTGCCAGCAGCCCAGAGGACAGTACTATTTGGTACGAGCAGTACTTC. Its protein product is CASSPEDSTIWYEQYF.